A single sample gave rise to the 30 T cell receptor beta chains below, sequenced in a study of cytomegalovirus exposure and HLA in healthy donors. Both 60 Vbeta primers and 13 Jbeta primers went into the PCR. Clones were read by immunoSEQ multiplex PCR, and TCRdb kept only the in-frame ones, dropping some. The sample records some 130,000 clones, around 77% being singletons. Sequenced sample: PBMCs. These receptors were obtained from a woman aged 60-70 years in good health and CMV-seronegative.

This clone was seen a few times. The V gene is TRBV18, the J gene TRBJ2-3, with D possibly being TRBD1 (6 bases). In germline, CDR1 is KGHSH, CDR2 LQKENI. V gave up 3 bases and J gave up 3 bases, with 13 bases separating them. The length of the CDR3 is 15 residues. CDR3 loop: CASSPPQGRTDTQYF. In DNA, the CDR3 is TGTGCCAGCTCACCGCCACAGGGTAGAACAGATACGCAGTATTTT.

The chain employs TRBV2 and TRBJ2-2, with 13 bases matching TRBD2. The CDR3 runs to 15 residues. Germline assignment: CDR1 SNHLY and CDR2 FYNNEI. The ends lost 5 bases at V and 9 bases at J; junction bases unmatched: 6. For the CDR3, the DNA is TGTGCCAGCAGTTGGACTAGCGGGGGATCCCGGGAGCTGTTTTTT. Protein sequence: CASSWTSGGSRELFF. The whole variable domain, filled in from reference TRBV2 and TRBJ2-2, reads EPEVTQTPSHQVTQMGQEVILRCVPISNHLYFYWYRQILGQKVEFLVSFYNNEISEKSEIFDDQFSVERPDGSNFTLKIRSTKLEDSAMYFCASSWTSGGSRELFFGEGSRLTVL.

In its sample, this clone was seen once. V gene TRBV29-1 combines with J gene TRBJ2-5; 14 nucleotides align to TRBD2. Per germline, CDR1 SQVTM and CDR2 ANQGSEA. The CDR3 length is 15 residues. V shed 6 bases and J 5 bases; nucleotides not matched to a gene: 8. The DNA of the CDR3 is TGCAGCGTCCTCGGACTAGCGGGAGGTGGTGAGACCCAGTACTTC. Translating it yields CSVLGLAGGGETQYF. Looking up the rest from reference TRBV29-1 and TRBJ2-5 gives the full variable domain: SAVISQKPSRDICQRGTSLTIQCQVDSQVTMMFWYRQQPGQSLTLIATANQGSEATYESGFVIDKFPISRPNLTFSTLTVSNMSPEDSSIYLCSVLGLAGGGETQYFGPGTRLLVL.

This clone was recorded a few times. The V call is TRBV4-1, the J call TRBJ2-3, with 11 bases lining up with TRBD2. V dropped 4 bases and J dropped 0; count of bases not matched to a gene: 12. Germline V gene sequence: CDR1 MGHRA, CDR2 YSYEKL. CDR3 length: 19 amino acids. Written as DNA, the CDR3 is TGCGCCAGCAGCCCACACGGGGTAGCGGGAGGGGCGAGCACAGATACGCAGTATTTT. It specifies CASSPHGVAGGASTDTQYF.

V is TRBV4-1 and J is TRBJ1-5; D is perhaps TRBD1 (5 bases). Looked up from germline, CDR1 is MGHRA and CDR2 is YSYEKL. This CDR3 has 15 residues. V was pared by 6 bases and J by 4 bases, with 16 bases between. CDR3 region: CASSSTRRVNQPQHF. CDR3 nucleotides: TGCGCCAGCAGTTCTACTCGCAGGGTGAATCAGCCCCAGCATTTT.

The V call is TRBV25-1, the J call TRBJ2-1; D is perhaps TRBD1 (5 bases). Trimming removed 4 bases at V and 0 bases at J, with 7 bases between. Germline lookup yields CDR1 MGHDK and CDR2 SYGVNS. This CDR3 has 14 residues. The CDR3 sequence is CASSAQGSYNEQFF. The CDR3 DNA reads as TGTGCCAGCAGTGCTCAGGGCTCCTACAATGAGCAGTTCTTC.

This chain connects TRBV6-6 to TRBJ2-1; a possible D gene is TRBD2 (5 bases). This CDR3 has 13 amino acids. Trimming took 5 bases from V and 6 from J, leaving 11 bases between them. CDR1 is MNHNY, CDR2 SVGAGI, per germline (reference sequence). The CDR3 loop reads CASSRRAGNEQFF. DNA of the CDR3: TGTGCCAGCAGTCGAAGGGCGGGCAATGAGCAGTTCTTC.

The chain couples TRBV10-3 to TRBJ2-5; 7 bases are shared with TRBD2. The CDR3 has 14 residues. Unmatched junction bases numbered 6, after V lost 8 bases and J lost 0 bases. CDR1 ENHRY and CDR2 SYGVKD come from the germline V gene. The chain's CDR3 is CAISGGLDQETQYF. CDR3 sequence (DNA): TGTGCCATCTCGGGCGGACTAGACCAAGAGACCCAGTACTTC.

CDR3 sequence reads: CASRRQGGRNEAFF. The CDR3 bases are TGTGCCAGCAGACGACAGGGGGGAAGGAATGAAGCTTTCTTT. The chain couples TRBV28 to TRBJ1-1, with 9 positions matching TRBD1. The CDR3 length is 14 residues. CDR1 and CDR2 (germline): MDHEN, SYDVKM. Losses at the gene ends were 6 bases for V and 7 bases for J; bases not matched to a gene: 9.

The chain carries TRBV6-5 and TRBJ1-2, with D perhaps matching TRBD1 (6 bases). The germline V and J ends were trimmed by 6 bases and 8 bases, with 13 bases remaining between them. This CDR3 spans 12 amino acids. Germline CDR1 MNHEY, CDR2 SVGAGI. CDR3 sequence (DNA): TGTGCCAGCAGCCCCTTCGGACAGGGCTACACCTTC. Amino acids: CASSPFGQGYTF.

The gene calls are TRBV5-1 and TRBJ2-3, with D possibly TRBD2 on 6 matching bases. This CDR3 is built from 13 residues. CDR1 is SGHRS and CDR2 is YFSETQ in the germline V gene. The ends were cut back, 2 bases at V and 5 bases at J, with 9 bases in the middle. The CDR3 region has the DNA TGCGCCAGCAGCTTAATGGGGGGAGATACGCAGTATTTT. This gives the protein CASSLMGGDTQYF.

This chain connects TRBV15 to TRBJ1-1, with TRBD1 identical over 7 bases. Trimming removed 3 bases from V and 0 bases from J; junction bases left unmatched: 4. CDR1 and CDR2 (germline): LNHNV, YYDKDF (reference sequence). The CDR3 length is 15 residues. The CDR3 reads CATSRGQILNTEAFF. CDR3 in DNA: TGTGCCACCAGCAGGGGACAGATCCTGAACACTGAAGCTTTCTTT.

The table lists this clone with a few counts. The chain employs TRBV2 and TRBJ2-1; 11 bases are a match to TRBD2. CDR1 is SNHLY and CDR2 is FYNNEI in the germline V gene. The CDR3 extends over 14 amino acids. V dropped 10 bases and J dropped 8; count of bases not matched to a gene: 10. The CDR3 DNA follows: TGTGCCATCCGGGGGTCTAGCGGGAGGCATGAGCAGTTCTTC. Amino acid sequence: CAIRGSSGRHEQFF.

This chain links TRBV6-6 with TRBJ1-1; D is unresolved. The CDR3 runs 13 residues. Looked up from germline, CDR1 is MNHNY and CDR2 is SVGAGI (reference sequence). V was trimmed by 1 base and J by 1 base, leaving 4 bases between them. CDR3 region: CASSYFQNTEAFF. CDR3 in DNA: TGTGCCAGCAGTTACTTCCAGAACACTGAAGCTTTCTTT.

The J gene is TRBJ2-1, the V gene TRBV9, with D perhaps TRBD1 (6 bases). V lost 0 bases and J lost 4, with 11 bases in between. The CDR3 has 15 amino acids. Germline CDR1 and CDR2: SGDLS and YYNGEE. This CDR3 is CASSVGGQSYNEQFF. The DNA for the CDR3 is TGTGCCAGCAGCGTAGGAGGACAGTCGTACAATGAGCAGTTCTTC.

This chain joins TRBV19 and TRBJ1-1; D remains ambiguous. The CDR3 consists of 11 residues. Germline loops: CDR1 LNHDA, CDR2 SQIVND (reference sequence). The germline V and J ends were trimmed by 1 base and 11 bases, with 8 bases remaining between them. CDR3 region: CASSIGVVAFF. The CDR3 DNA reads TGTGCCAGTAGTATAGGCGTCGTGGCTTTCTTT.

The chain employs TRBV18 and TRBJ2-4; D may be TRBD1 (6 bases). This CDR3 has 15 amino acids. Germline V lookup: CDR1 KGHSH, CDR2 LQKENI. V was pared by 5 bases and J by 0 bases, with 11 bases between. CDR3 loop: CASSTRQEAKNIQYF. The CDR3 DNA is TGTGCCAGCTCAACTCGACAGGAAGCCAAAAACATTCAGTACTTC. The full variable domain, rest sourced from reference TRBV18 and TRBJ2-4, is NAGVMQNPRHLVRRRGQEARLRCSPMKGHSHVYWYRQLPEEGLKFMVYLQKENIIDESGMPKERFSAEFPKEGPSILRIQQVVRGDSAAYFCASSTRQEAKNIQYFGAGTRLSVL.

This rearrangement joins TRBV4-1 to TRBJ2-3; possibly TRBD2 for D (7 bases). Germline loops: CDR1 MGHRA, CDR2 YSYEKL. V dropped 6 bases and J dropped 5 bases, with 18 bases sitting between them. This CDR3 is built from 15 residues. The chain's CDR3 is CASRKGGAIGDTQYF. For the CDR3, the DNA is TGCGCCAGCAGAAAGGGGGGGGCTATAGGAGATACGCAGTATTTT.

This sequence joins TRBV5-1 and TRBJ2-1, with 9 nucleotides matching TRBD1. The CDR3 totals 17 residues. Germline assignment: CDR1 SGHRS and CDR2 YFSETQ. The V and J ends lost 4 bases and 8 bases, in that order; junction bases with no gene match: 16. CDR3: CASSPNPGQGMAYEQFF. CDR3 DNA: TGCGCCAGCAGCCCCAACCCGGGACAGGGAATGGCTTATGAGCAGTTCTTC.

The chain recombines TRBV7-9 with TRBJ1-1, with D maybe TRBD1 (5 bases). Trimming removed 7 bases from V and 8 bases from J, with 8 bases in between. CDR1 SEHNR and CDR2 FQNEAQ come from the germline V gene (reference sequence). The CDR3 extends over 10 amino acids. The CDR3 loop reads CASKRTEAFF. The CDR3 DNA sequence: TGTGCCAGCAAAAGGACAGAAGCTTTCTTT.

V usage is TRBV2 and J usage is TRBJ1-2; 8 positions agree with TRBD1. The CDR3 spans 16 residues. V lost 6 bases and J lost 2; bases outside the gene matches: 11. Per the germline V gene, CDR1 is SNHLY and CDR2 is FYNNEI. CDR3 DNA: TGTGCCAGCAGAAAAGCCGGGACAGGTGGCAACTATGGCTACACCTTC. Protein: CASRKAGTGGNYGYTF.

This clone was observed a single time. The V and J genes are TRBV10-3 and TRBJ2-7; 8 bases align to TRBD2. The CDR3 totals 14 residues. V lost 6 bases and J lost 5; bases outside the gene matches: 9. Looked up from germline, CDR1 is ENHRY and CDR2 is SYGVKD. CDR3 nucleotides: TGTGCCATCAGCGGGGGGACTAGGCTCCACGAGCAGTACTTC. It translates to CAISGGTRLHEQYF.

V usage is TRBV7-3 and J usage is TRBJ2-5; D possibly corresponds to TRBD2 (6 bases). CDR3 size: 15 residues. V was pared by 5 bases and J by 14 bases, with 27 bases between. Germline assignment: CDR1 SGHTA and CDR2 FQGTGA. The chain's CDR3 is CASSRLGGGTPALYF. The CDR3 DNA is TGTGCCAGCAGCAGACTAGGTGGTGGGACCCCGGCATTATACTTC.

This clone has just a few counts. CDR3 amino acids: CASSLGTERRSQETQYF. DNA of the CDR3: TGCGCCAGCAGCTTGGGGACAGAAAGGAGGAGCCAAGAGACCCAGTACTTC. This chain joins TRBV5-1 and TRBJ2-5, with D perhaps matching TRBD1 (6 bases). This CDR3 region has 17 residues. Germline loops: CDR1 SGHRS, CDR2 YFSETQ. The ends were cut back, 0 bases at V and 1 base at J, with 16 bases in the middle.

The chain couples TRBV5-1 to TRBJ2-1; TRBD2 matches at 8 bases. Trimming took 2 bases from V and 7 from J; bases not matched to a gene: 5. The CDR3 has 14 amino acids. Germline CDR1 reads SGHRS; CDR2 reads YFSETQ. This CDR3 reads CASSLGTSGNEQFF. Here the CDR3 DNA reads TGCGCCAGCAGCTTAGGGACTAGTGGGAATGAGCAGTTCTTC.

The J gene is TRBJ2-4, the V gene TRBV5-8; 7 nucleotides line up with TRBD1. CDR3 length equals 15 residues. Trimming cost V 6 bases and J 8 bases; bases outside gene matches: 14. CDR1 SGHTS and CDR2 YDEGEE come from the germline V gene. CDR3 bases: TGTGCCAGCAAACAATTGGGTAGGGGGCAGGACATTCAGTACTTC. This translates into CASKQLGRGQDIQYF.

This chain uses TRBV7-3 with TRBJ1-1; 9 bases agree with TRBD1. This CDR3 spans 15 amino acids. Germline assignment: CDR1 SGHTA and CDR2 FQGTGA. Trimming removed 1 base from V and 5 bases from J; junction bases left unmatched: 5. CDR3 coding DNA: TGTGCCAGCAGCTTAAGCCCGACAGGGGGAACTGAAGCTTTCTTT. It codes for CASSLSPTGGTEAFF.

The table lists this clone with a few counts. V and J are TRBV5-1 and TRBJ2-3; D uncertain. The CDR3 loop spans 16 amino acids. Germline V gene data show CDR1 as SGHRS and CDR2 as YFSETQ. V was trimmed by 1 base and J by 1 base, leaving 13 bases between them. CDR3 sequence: CASSLNPAGGTDTQYF. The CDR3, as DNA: TGCGCCAGCAGCTTGAACCCTGCCGGAGGCACAGATACGCAGTATTTT.

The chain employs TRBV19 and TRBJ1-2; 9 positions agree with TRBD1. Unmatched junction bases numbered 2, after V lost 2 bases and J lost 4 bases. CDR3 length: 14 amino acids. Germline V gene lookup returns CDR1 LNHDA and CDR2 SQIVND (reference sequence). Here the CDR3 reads CASSITGGGYGYTF. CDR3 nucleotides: TGTGCCAGTAGTATAACAGGGGGCGGCTATGGCTACACCTTC.

The CDR3 is CASSPSTGQSSGNTIYF. DNA of the CDR3: TGCGCCAGCAGCCCCTCGACAGGGCAGAGCTCTGGAAACACCATATATTTT. The chain couples TRBV5-1 to TRBJ1-3; TRBD1 agrees at 7 bases. The ends lost 4 bases at V and 0 bases at J; junction bases unmatched: 10. There are 17 residues in the CDR3. Germline CDR1 and CDR2: SGHRS and YFSETQ.